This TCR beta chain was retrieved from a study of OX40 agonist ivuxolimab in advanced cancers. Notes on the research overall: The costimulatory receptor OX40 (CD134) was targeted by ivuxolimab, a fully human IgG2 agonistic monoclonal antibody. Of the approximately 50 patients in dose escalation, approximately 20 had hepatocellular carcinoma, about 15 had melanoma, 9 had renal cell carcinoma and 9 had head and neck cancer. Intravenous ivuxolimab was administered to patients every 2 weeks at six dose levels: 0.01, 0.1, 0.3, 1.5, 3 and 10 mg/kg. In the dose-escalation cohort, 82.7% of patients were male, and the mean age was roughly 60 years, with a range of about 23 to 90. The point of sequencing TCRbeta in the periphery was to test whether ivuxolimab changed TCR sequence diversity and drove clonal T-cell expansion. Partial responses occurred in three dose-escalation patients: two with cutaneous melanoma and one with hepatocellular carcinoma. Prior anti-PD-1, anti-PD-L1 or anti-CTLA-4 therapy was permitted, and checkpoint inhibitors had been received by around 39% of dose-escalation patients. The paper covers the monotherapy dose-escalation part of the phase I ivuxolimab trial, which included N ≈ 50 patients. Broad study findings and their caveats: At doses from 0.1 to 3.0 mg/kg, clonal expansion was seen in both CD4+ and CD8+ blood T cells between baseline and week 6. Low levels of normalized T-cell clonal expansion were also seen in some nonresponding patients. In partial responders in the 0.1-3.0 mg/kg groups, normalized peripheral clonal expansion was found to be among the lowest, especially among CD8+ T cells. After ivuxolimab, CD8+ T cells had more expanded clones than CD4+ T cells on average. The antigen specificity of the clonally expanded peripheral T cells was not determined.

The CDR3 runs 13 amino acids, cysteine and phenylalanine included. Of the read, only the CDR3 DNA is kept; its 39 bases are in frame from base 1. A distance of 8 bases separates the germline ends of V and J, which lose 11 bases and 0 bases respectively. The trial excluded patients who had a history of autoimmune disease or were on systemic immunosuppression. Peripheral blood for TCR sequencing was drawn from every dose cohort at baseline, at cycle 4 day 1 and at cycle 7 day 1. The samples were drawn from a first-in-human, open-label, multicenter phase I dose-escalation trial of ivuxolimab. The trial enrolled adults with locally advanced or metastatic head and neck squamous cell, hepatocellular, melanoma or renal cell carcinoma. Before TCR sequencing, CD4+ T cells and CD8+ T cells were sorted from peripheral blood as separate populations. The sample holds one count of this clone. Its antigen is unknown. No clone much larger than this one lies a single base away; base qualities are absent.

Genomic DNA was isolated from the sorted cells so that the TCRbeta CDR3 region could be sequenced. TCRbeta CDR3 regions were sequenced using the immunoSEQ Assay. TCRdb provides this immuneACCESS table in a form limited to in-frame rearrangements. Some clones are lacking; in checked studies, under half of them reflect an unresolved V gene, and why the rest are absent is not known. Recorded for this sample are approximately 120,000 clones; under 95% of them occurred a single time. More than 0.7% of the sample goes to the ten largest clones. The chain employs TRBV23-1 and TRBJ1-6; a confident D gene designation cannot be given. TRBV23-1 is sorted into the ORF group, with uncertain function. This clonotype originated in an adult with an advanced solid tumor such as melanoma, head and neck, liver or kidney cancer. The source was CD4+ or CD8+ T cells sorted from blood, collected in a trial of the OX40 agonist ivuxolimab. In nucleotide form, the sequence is TGCGCCCCTGGCAGCTCCTATAATTCACCCCTCCACTTT. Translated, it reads CAPGSSYNSPLHF.